Sequencing of this T cell receptor beta chain was carried out in a study of tumor-infiltrating lymphocytes in primary liver carcinoma. Study-wide background: Subjects presented with primary liver carcinoma managed by surgical resection. Productive TCRbeta reads per sample were roughly 3.5 to 8 million, not differing by tissue.

As concerns this clonotype: Its antigen is not known. The junction shows a germline mismatch at one end, possibly a read error.

The CDR3 contains 12 residues. Germline CDR1 is SQVTM and CDR2 is ANQGSEA. Germline DNA was also extracted, and blood RNA was taken from unsorted whole blood. Overall study findings and caveats: Unsorted bulk samples meant CD4+ and CD8+ repertoires went uncompared.

With a constant-region primer, TCR beta cDNA was made from approximately 520 ng of total RNA. For TCR beta, libraries were produced by three nested multiplex PCR rounds using slightly modified ARM-PCR. The first two PCR rounds, roughly 10 cycles each, used TRBV1-TRBV30 forward primers and a C-beta reverse primer. TCRdb analysed the multiplex PCR reads with MiXCR anew, one entry per CDR3 protein. The sample holds 300,000 to 350,000 distinct CDR3 sequences, about 65% seen once. The sequenced sample consisted of peripheral blood. The origin of this receptor is a man aged 35-49 years with primary liver carcinoma and hepatitis B virus infection. The chain links TRBV29-1 to TRBJ2-1; D is ambiguous. Here the CDR3 reads CSGRPGRNEQLF. The DNA for the CDR3 is TGCAGCGGTAGACCGGGCAGGAATGAGCAGTTATTC.